These T cell receptor beta chains were read from a single sample in a study of cytomegalovirus exposure and HLA in healthy donors. Some clones are missing from TCRdb's copy, which holds only in-frame ones; the method was immunoSEQ multiplex PCR. The table records some 350,000 clones, approximately 86% of them present only once. Input material: PBMCs. Receptor source: a woman aged 25 to 39 in good health and CMV-seropositive. CDR3s include the opening cysteine and the closing phenylalanine or tryptophan. The D gene is left open where the match is weak. Size tells how often a clone was seen (once, few, many) or the class of an expanded clone, and some rows leave it out.

clone size,D gene,J gene,V gene,CDR3 DNA,CDR3 protein
.,.,TRBJ1-5,TRBV6-1,TGTGCCAGCAATTCACAGCCCCAGCATTTT,CASNSQPQHF
.,TRBD2,TRBJ2-7,TRBV28,TGTGCCAGCAGTTTACCCCCGAGCGGGAGCTTCGGCTACGAGCAGTACTTC,CASSLPPSGSFGYEQYF
.,TRBD1,TRBJ1-5,TRBV4-1,TGCGCCAGCAGCCCGGACAGGGGGCTTCAGCCCCAGCATTTT,CASSPDRGLQPQHF
.,.,TRBJ1-5,TRBV4-2,TGTGCCAGCAGCCAAGAGCCCAGGGCGTTGTATCAGCCCCAGCATTTT,CASSQEPRALYQPQHF
.,TRBD2,TRBJ2-1,TRBV13,TGTGCCAGCAGCCTCCGAGCGGGAGAACGGCAGTTCTTC,CASSLRAGERQFF
.,.,TRBJ1-5,TRBV5-6,TGTGCCAGCAGCTTTTCGAAAATCAATCAGCCCCAGCATTTT,CASSFSKINQPQHF
.,TRBD2,TRBJ2-1,TRBV12-5,TGTGCTAGTGGTTTGGAACCTGCGGGAGTTCTCTACAATGAGCAGTTCTTC,CASGLEPAGVLYNEQFF
.,TRBD1,TRBJ1-6,TRBV5-1,TGCGCCAGCAGCACTACAGGGGATAATTCACCCCTCCACTTT,CASSTTGDNSPLHF
.,TRBD2,TRBJ2-7,TRBV4-1,TGCGCCAGCAGCCAAGACTATGCTAGCGGGGGGTCCTACGAGCAGTACTTC,CASSQDYASGGSYEQYF
.,TRBD1,TRBJ2-1,TRBV27,TGTGCCAGCAGTGTCTGGACAGGAAGCTCCTACAATGAGCAGTTCTTC,CASSVWTGSSYNEQFF
.,.,TRBJ2-1,TRBV6-5,TGTGCCAGCAGCCCGACATTGGGATCCTACAATGAGCAGTTCTTC,CASSPTLGSYNEQFF
once,TRBD2,TRBJ2-7,TRBV5-6,TGTGCCAGCAGCCCGACTAGCGGGAGGGTTGAGCAGTACTTC,CASSPTSGRVEQYF
.,.,TRBJ1-2,TRBV28,TGTGCCAGCTCTGACCTTAACTATGGCTACACCTTC,CASSDLNYGYTF
.,.,TRBJ2-1,TRBV2,TGTGCCAGCAGTGAGTATGGGGGCAATGAGCAGTTCTTC,CASSEYGGNEQFF
.,.,TRBJ2-3,TRBV5-4,TGTGCCAGCAGCTTCGGACAGCGCACAGATACGCAGTATTTT,CASSFGQRTDTQYF
.,TRBD1,TRBJ1-4,TRBV30,TGTGCCTGGAGTCCGACAGGGGTTGGTGAGATGTTTTTT,CAWSPTGVGEMFF
.,.,TRBJ2-7,TRBV11-2,TGTGCCAGCAGTTGGAGCTCCTACGAGCAGTACTTC,CASSWSSYEQYF
.,.,TRBJ1-2,TRBV4-2,TGTGCCAGCAGCCAAGTAGGCCAGGGAAGCAACTATGGCTACACCTTC,CASSQVGQGSNYGYTF
.,TRBD1,TRBJ2-2,TRBV5-4,TGTGCCAGCAGCTGGGGACAGTCGAACACCGGGGAGCTGTTTTTT,CASSWGQSNTGELFF
.,.,TRBJ1-1,TRBV2,TGTGCCAGCGTAGCCACCGGGAGGAGGTTCACTGAAGCTTTCTTT,CASVATGRRFTEAFF
.,TRBD2,TRBJ2-2,TRBV13,TGTGCCAGCGACTCCGGGACTAGCGGGGGGCGGACGAACACCGGGGAGCTGTTTTTT,CASDSGTSGGRTNTGELFF
once,.,TRBJ1-5,TRBV7-2,TGTGCCAGCAGCTTGGCGGGGCGGAGCAATCAGCCCCAGCATTTT,CASSLAGRSNQPQHF
.,.,TRBJ1-2,TRBV28,TGTGCCAGCAGTTTATTGGGGGTTTTTGGCTACACCTTC,CASSLLGVFGYTF
.,.,TRBJ2-7,TRBV4-3,TGCGCCAGCAGCCAAGATGGGGGTGCCTACGAGCAGTACTTC,CASSQDGGAYEQYF
.,.,TRBJ1-4,TRBV6-6,TGTGCCAGCAGCAAAACAAGCCCAACTAATGAAAAACTGTTTTTT,CASSKTSPTNEKLFF
.,TRBD1,TRBJ1-2,TRBV4-3,TGCGCCAGCAGCCAAGATTGGCCGGGGACAGTCTATGGCTACACCTTC,CASSQDWPGTVYGYTF
.,TRBD1,TRBJ2-2,TRBV25-1,TGTGCCAGTTCCTTACAGGGGGCGACCGGGGAGCTGTTTTTT,CASSLQGATGELFF
.,.,TRBJ1-2,TRBV5-1,TGCGCCAGCTGGGGGTCAGCTAACTATGGCTACACCTTC,CASWGSANYGYTF
.,TRBD2,TRBJ2-7,TRBV29-1,TGCAGCGTTGGGACTAGCGGGGGGTCCTACGAGCAGTACTTC,CSVGTSGGSYEQYF